This TCR beta chain was identified during a study of T and B cells in COVID-19 patients. From blood, roughly 220-550 ng of genomic DNA served as TRB template. The sample holds a few counts of this clonotype. Its antigen is unidentified. Points from the study as a whole: Highly clonal in active COVID-19, TRB repertoires exceeded healthy-donor diversity and richness at recovery. The recovered cohort had around 2,000 exclusive TCR clusters, including around 31 low generation probability clusters. No sequencing was yet done of CD4+, regulatory or CD8+ subsets, or of SARS-CoV-2-responsive or tetramer+ sorted cells.

Multiplex PCR with BIOMED2 TRB-A/B primer pools amplified TRB rearrangements. TCRdb redid the calling of the multiplex PCR reads with MiXCR, one entry per CDR3 protein. The repertoire holds roughly 25,000 distinct CDR3 sequences, with 30% to 35% as singletons. The CDR3 is made up of 18 amino acids. Between the trimmed V and J ends, which lost 0 bases and 0 bases, there was a span of 15 bases. The germline V gene encodes CDR1 MNHEY and CDR2 SVGEGT. This chain joins TRBV6-2 or TRBV6-3 and TRBJ2-1; D might be TRBD1 (6 bases). Sample: blood. This TCR came from a human donor who had recovered from COVID-19. The CDR3 region is CASSYSQGAPSSYNEQFF. The CDR3 DNA reads TGTGCCAGCAGTTACTCACAGGGTGCCCCATCCTCCTACAATGAGCAGTTCTTC.